The present entry profiles one T cell receptor beta chain with its context. Its antigen remains unknown. This sample is drawn from a study of vaccination and CD4 T cells after COVID-19. V was shortened by 5 bases and J by 2 bases, with 12 bases between the two germline ends. CDR1 is SEHNR and CDR2 is FQNEAQ in the germline V gene (reference sequence). The CDR3 has 14 residues. An Oncomine TCR Beta short-read assay was used to sequence the DNA from cultured CD4+ T cells. TCRdb recomputed calls from the PCR reads with MiXCR, one row per CDR3 protein. Here the sample spans more than 25,000 distinct CDR3 sequences, 36% being singletons. As to time point: late sampling 161 to 241 days after vaccination in three convalescent patients. Noted treatment: approximately 11-day PBMC culture with coronavirus spike peptide pools or control peptides (ViraFEST assay).

Sample: CD4+ T cells from blood, cultured in vitro, taken about 7 months after SARS-CoV-2 vaccination. This clonotype was sampled from a human donor who had recovered from COVID-19. The gene calls are TRBV7-9 and TRBJ2-5, with D tentatively TRBD2 (5 bases). CDR3 loop: CASSAGLSQETQYF. CDR3 DNA: TGTGCCAGCAGCGCCGGACTGTCTCAAGAGACCCAGTACTTC.